These T cell receptor beta chains were read from a single sample in a study of control samples from healthy donors and cancer patients. Measured with immunoSEQ multiplex PCR; TCRdb has only the in-frame clones, and not every one. Among around 150,000 clones listed, 85% to 90% were seen once. The sequencing input was blood. The receptor set was obtained from a man aged 25-45 years in good health. CDR3s include the opening cysteine and the closing phenylalanine or tryptophan. The D gene is left open where the match is weak. The size entry is marked missing in some rows and otherwise reads once, few, many or a size class.

D gene | J gene | clone size | V gene | CDR3 DNA | CDR3 protein
- | TRBJ1-1 | - | TRBV5-8 | TGTGCCAGCAGCTTGGTGGGCGGGGCAGCTTTGAACACTGAAGCTTTCTTT | CASSLVGGAALNTEAFF
- | TRBJ2-2 | few | TRBV19 | TGTGCCAGTAGTGTAGGGGGAGGAACCGGGGAGCTGTTTTTT | CASSVGGGTGELFF
- | TRBJ1-4 | - | TRBV5-5 | TGTGCCAGCAGCCCGCGGACTGTGGGGAATGAAAAACTGTTTTTT | CASSPRTVGNEKLFF
- | TRBJ2-7 | - | TRBV7-6 | TGTGCCAGCAGCTTAGCGCCTGACGACTACGAGCAGTACTTC | CASSLAPDDYEQYF
TRBD1 | TRBJ1-5 | - | TRBV15 | TGTGCCACCAGCAGCGGCCCAGGGGGCTCTCAGCCCCAGCATTTT | CATSSGPGGSQPQHF
- | TRBJ2-7 | once | TRBV28 | TGTGCCAGCAGTTCCTTCGGACAGTCTGAGCAGTACTTC | CASSSFGQSEQYF
- | TRBJ1-2 | few | TRBV28 | TGTGCCAGCAGCCCTGACAGTGCTAACTATGGCTACACCTTC | CASSPDSANYGYTF
TRBD1 | TRBJ1-5 | - | TRBV28 | TGTGCCAGCAGCAGGGGGCGGCCCCAGCATTTT | CASSRGRPQHF
- | TRBJ1-2 | - | TRBV12-3/TRBV12-4 | TGTGCCAGCAGTTTCAGTAGGGTCGCTGGCTACACCTTC | CASSFSRVAGYTF
- | TRBJ1-6 | - | TRBV5-1 | TGCGCCAGCAGCGTACCGGACGGTGATAATTCACCCCTCCACTTT | CASSVPDGDNSPLHF
- | TRBJ2-5 | - | TRBV5-1 | TGCGCCAGCAGCTTGAGACCTGAAGGGACCCAGTACTTC | CASSLRPEGTQYF
- | TRBJ2-5 | - | TRBV5-1 | TGCGCCAGCAGCTTGGCCTCCCAAACTGAGACCCAGTACTTC | CASSLASQTETQYF
- | TRBJ1-5 | - | TRBV19 | TGTGCCAGTATGAGACAGTGGGGTCAGGGGCCCCAGCATTTT | CASMRQWGQGPQHF
TRBD1 | TRBJ1-2 | - | TRBV24-1 | TGTGCCACCAGTGATTCCTCCAAGGACAGGGGGCGTTATGGCTACACCTTC | CATSDSSKDRGRYGYTF
- | TRBJ1-2 | once | TRBV6-6 | TGTGCCAGCATCTCAGGGTCGCTTGCTGGCTACACCTTC | CASISGSLAGYTF
TRBD2 | TRBJ2-4 | - | TRBV18 | TGTGCCAGCTCAAAGGGGCTCGGGAGGGCGCAAGCCAAAAACATTCAGTACTTC | CASSKGLGRAQAKNIQYF
TRBD1 | TRBJ2-1 | - | TRBV16 | TGTGCCAGCAGCCAAGATAGGGACAGGGTGGCCTACAATGAGCAGTTCTTC | CASSQDRDRVAYNEQFF
TRBD1 | TRBJ1-5 | - | TRBV6-6 | TGTGCCAGCAGTTATGGAGGGGGCGGCCAGCCCCAGCATTTT | CASSYGGGGQPQHF
TRBD1 | TRBJ1-1 | - | TRBV11-2 | TGTGCCAGCAGCTTAGATAGAGGGGGCGGAAGGAGCACTGAAGCTTTCTTT | CASSLDRGGGRSTEAFF
TRBD1 | TRBJ1-1 | - | TRBV11-1 | TGTGCCAGCAGCTTATACGTGACAGGGAGAGGAACTGAAGCTTTCTTT | CASSLYVTGRGTEAFF
- | TRBJ1-1 | - | TRBV16 | TGTGCCAGCAGCCAATCTGACGGGAACGCCATGAACACTGAAGCTTTCTTT | CASSQSDGNAMNTEAFF
- | TRBJ2-7 | - | TRBV28 | TGTGCCAGCAGTGGAAGGGGTAGCGAGCAGTACTTC | CASSGRGSEQYF
TRBD2 | TRBJ2-1 | - | TRBV28 | TGTGCCAGCAGCGTACCTTCTAGCGGGAGGGGCAATGAGCAGTTCTTC | CASSVPSSGRGNEQFF
TRBD1 | TRBJ2-4 | - | TRBV7-9 | TGTGTCAGCAGCTGGGACAGGGACGGGGGAAACATTCAGTACTTC | CVSSWDRDGGNIQYF
- | TRBJ1-2 | - | TRBV29-1 | TGCAGCGGTGGTTCCCAGGGGACCAACTATGGCTACACCTTC | CSGGSQGTNYGYTF
- | TRBJ1-2 | - | TRBV4-2 | TGTGCCAGCAGCCAAGATAACAGGGTCTATGGCTACACCTTC | CASSQDNRVYGYTF
TRBD2 | TRBJ2-2 | few | TRBV27 | TGTGCCAGCAGTTTCCGAACTAGCGGCACCGGGGAGCTGTTTTTT | CASSFRTSGTGELFF
- | TRBJ1-5 | - | TRBV15 | TGTGCCAACACCGACGGGAATCAGCCCCAGCATTTT | CANTDGNQPQHF
TRBD1 | TRBJ1-4 | - | TRBV18 | TGTGCCAGCTCATCAGGACAGGGAAGAGGATTGAGTGAAAAACTGTTTTTT | CASSSGQGRGLSEKLFF
- | TRBJ1-3 | - | TRBV11-2 | TGTGCCAGCAGCCCCCCTGGGAATTATGGAAACACCATATATTTT | CASSPPGNYGNTIYF
- | TRBJ1-1 | - | TRBV12-3/TRBV12-4 | TGTGCCAGCAGCCGTCCATACACTGAAGCTTTCTTT | CASSRPYTEAFF
- | TRBJ2-2 | once | TRBV25-1 | TGTGCCAGCAGTGAATATAAGGGGGAGCTGTTTTTT | CASSEYKGELFF
- | TRBJ1-5 | - | TRBV2 | TGTGCCAGCAGGATAGGACAGCCCTTCTCGTCCCAGCATTTT | CASRIGQPFSSQHF